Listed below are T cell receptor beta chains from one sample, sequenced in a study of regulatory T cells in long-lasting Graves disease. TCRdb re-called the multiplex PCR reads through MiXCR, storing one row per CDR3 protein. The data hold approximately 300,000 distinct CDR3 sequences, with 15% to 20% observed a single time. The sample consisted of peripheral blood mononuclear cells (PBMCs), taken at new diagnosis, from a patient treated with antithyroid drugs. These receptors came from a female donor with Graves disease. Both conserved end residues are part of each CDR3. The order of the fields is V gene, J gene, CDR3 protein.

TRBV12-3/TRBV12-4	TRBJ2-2	CASSLGGGSGELFF
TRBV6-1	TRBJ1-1	CASSPGQGGEAFF
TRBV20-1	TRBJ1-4	CSARSRVGEKLFF
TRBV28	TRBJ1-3	CASSLHPKSGNTIYF
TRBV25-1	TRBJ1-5	CASSSAQGNQPQHF
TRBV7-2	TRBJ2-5	CASSYTQETQYF
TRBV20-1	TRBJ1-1	CSARDPGNTEAFF
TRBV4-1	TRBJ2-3	CASSHVGRHISTDTQYF
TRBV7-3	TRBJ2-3	CASSLGGGQTDTQYF
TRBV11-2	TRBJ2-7	CASSPRGAPYEQYF
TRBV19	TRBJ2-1	CATRSGRALDEQFF
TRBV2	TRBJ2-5	CASSEPPGGQGGIETQYF
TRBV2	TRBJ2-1	CASSPGPDSYNDQFF
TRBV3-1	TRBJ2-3	CAGSQVGLTDTQYF
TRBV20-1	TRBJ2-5	CSASGLAGQETQYF
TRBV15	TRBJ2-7	CATIRGDGSGSSYEQYF
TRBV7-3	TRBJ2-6	CASSLGAGRSGANVLTF
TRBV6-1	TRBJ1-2	CASGTGLPPTGGYTF
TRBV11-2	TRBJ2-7	CASSLVEATYEQYF
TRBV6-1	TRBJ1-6	CASTSGVSPLHF
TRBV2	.	CARGGGRNSPLHF
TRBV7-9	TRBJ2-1	CASSLPTSGRSYNEQFF
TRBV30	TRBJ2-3	CAWGTSGITDTQYF
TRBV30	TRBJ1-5	CAWSRVNQPQHF
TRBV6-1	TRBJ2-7	CASSVMSVGREQYF
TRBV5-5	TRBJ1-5	CASSLHGNSNQPQHF
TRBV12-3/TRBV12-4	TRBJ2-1	CASSFLAGGNNEQFF
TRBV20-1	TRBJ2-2	CSARVGTSGTNTGELFF
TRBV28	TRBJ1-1	CASSLDQVAPPEAFF
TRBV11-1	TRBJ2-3	CASSHSPTDTQYF
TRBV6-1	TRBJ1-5	CASSEEWDLNQPQHF
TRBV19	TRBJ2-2	CASRGNRAYTGELFF
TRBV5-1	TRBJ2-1	CASSPGGSSYNEQFF
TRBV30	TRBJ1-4	CAWSVSMVRTEKLFF
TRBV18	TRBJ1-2	CASSPSGGPDGGYTF
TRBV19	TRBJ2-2	CASSNKRTGELFF
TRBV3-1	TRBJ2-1	CASSPHPGGREGGDEQFF
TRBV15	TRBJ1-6	CATSRYAGGTENSPLHF
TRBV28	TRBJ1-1	CASSFRPGDANTEAFF
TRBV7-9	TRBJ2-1	CASSPHGNEQFF
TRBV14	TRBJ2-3	CTSSPAFSFADTQYF
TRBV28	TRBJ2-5	CASSISPSGDQETQYF
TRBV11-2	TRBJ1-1	CASSLERYKAFF
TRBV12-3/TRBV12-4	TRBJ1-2	CASSLGGIVGTF
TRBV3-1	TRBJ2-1	CASSRGTPSSYNEQFF
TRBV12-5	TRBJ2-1	CASVPPNEQFF
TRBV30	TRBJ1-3	CAWSGGLVSGNTIYF
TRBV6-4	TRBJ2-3	CASSASTGGADTQYF
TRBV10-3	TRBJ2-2	CAISDPTGGISGELFF
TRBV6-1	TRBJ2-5	CATQPNQETQYF
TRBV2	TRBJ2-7	CASSYRLASSYEQYF
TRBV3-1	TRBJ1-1	CASSPLGANLNTEAFF
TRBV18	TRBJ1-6	CASSPLDAGNSPLHF
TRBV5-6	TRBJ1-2	CASSLRARAVYGYTF
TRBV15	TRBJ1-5	CATSRYGASGNQPQHF
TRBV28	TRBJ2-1	CASRAETFYNEQFF
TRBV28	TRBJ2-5	CASSYMTGGRETQYF
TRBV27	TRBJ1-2	CASSGQLNYGYTF
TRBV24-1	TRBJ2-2	CATSDKRFDTGELFF
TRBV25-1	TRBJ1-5	CASSDWGGTGNQPQHF